Listed below are T cell receptor beta chains from one sample, sequenced in a study of OX40 agonist ivuxolimab in advanced cancers. Sequencing used immunoSEQ multiplex PCR; TCRdb keeps in-frame clones, though not all of them. The sample has around 69,000 clones, around nine tenths seen once. The input for sequencing was CD4+ or CD8+ T cells sorted from blood, taken in a trial of the OX40 agonist ivuxolimab. These receptors originate from an adult with an advanced solid tumor such as melanoma, head and neck, liver or kidney cancer. Each CDR3 is given without its conserved first and last residue.

v_call: TRBV4-2
cdr3_aa: ASSQEHRNDEKLF

v_call: TRBV11-2
cdr3_aa: ASSLGTGRSETQY

v_call: TRBV28
cdr3_aa: ASSLNGYGYT

v_call: TRBV2
cdr3_aa: ASSEVSYGYT

v_call: TRBV19
cdr3_aa: ASNDGQGGSTQY

v_call: TRBV5-1
cdr3_aa: ASSTGLAGGRGTNEQF

v_call: TRBV28
cdr3_aa: ASSSTYSISGNTIY

v_call: TRBV28
cdr3_aa: ASRQRGFNSPLH

v_call: TRBV6-1
cdr3_aa: ASSESWAYNEQF

v_call: TRBV11-3
cdr3_aa: ASSLGDRAPDTQY

v_call: TRBV2
cdr3_aa: ASRVQGAANEQF

v_call: TRBV19
cdr3_aa: ASSRQPRLGYT

v_call: TRBV2
cdr3_aa: ASSDSGNNQPQH

v_call: TRBV7-2
cdr3_aa: ASSLARGVGYT

v_call: TRBV6-6
cdr3_aa: ASSYVREDYGYT

v_call: TRBV10-3
cdr3_aa: AISSGTAEKLF

v_call: TRBV6-1
cdr3_aa: ASSTRDRGQPQH

v_call: TRBV27
cdr3_aa: ASSAFTGGYSLNTEAF

v_call: TRBV5-1
cdr3_aa: ASSFTPGTGGSGT

v_call: TRBV7-2
cdr3_aa: ASRNRGFLNTEAF

v_call: TRBV19
cdr3_aa: ASSAGQGARFGYGYT

v_call: TRBV4-3
cdr3_aa: ASSQGLGTYEQY

v_call: TRBV6-7
cdr3_aa: ASSRRGQNQPQH

v_call: TRBV7-2
cdr3_aa: ASSFSSGGTGNTQY

v_call: TRBV4-2
cdr3_aa: ASRGGAGGETQY

v_call: TRBV2
cdr3_aa: ASSDRINSPLH

v_call: TRBV7-3
cdr3_aa: ASSLIEGQGTDTQY

v_call: TRBV13
cdr3_aa: ASSLFRQENTGELF

v_call: TRBV11-3
cdr3_aa: ASSSGGLKTEAF

v_call: TRBV18
cdr3_aa: ASSEGAGTYGYT

v_call: TRBV2
cdr3_aa: ASSEDRGNTIY

v_call: TRBV7-7
cdr3_aa: ASSLGGSYNEQF

v_call: TRBV5-4
cdr3_aa: ASSSPGTGNYEQY

v_call: TRBV5-1
cdr3_aa: ASSSDGLYNSPLH

v_call: TRBV18
cdr3_aa: ASSPHQGDTEAF

v_call: TRBV18
cdr3_aa: ASSPRDFLVFQRMF

v_call: TRBV7-9
cdr3_aa: ASSLAGNTIY

v_call: TRBV5-1
cdr3_aa: ASKVQGYDADTQY

v_call: TRBV5-6
cdr3_aa: ASSFTAYTEAF

v_call: TRBV18
cdr3_aa: ASSKTAQETQY

v_call: TRBV7-2
cdr3_aa: ASSPVSLVDTQY

v_call: TRBV2
cdr3_aa: ATDRGQGPHTEAF